This entry is about one TCR beta chain. This sample stems from a study of blood T cells in healthy people across ages. Losses at the gene ends were 3 bases for V and 4 bases for J; bases not matched to a gene: 8. CDR3 length: 14 amino acids. Germline V CDR1 and CDR2: DFQATT, SNEGSKA (reference sequence). Alongside a J-beta primer mix, a sample-barcoded 5' primer served in a second PCR lasting about 6 to 11 cycles. TCRdb ran MiXCR on the 5' RACE reads and lists one entry per CDR3 protein. The sample lists hundreds of thousands of distinct CDR3 sequences; 58% were seen once. This TCR was sampled from a man younger than 45 in good health. The chain has TRBV20-1 and TRBJ2-5, with TRBD2 identical over 7 bases. The sample consisted of blood. The CDR3 reads CSASSGEGPETQYF. The CDR3 bases are TGCAGTGCTAGTTCTGGGGAGGGCCCAGAGACCCAGTACTTC.